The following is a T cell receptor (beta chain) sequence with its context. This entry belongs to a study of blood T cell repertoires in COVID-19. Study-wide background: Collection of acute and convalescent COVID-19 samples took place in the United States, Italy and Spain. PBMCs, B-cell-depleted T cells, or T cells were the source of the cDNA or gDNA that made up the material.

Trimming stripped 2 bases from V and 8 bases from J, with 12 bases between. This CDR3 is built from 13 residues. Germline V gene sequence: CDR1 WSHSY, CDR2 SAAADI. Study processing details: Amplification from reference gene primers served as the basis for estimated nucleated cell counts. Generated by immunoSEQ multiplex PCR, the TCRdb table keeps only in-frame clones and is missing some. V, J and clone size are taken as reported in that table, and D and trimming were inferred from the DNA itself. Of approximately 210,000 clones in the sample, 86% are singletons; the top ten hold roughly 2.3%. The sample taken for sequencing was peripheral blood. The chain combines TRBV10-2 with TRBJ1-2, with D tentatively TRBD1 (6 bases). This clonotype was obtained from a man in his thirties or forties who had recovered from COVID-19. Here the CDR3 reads CASSETGFIGYTF. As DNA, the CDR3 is TGCGCCAGCAGTGAGACAGGGTTTATCGGCTACACCTTC.